Listed here are 18 T cell receptor beta chains from one sample, sequenced in a study of shared clonotypes between healthy human individuals. As defined, naive CD8 cells were CD45RO-negative and positively selected for CCR7, with terminally differentiated effector memory CD45RA+ cells excluded. Here immunoSEQ multiplex PCR was the method, and the copy in TCRdb shows in-frame clones only, minus some. The table has 760,000 or so clones, around 96% seen once. Sequencing was done on a sample of naive CD8+ T cells sorted from blood. The receptors were sampled from a man aged 25 to 40 in good health.

This chain links TRBV7-9 with TRBJ2-1; 8 bases are a match to TRBD2. Germline lookup yields CDR1 SEHNR and CDR2 FQNEAQ (reference sequence). CDR3 length equals 19 residues. V was clipped by 5 bases and J by 0 bases; unmatched bases: 15. This chain's CDR3 is CASSTLRTPGTSSYNEQFF. The CDR3 bases are TGTGCCAGCAGCACACTACGGACCCCCGGGACTAGCTCCTACAATGAGCAGTTCTTC.

DNA for the CDR3: TGTGCCAGCACTTTCCTTGGACCCTCAGATACGCAGTATTTT. Protein product: CASTFLGPSDTQYF. The chain joins TRBV7-2 to TRBJ2-3; D gene unclear. The CDR3 extends over 14 amino acids. CDR1 and CDR2 (germline): SGHTA, FQGNSA. V was trimmed by 7 bases and J by 4 bases, leaving 15 bases between them.

This chain connects TRBV5-6 to TRBJ2-5; D might be TRBD2 (6 bases). The germline V gene encodes CDR1 SGHDT and CDR2 YYEEEE. There are 14 residues in the CDR3. Trimming stripped 7 bases from V and 1 base from J, with 14 bases between. CDR3 protein: CASWVAESQETQYF. CDR3 in DNA: TGTGCCAGCTGGGTAGCGGAGAGCCAAGAGACCCAGTACTTC.

The chain joins TRBV4-1 to TRBJ2-3, with 9 positions matching TRBD2. The V gene's germline CDR1 is MGHRA and CDR2 YSYEKL. This CDR3 has 17 residues. The V segment lost 4 bases and the J segment 3 bases; nucleotides outside the gene matches: 11. CDR3: CASSLPTGSGRTDTQYF. In DNA, the CDR3 is TGCGCCAGCAGCCTTCCCACGGGGAGCGGGAGGACAGATACGCAGTATTTT.

As regards this clone: Other DNA sequences of this sample code for an identical CDR3. CDR3 nucleotides: TGTGCCAGTAGTACAGGTGGAAACACTGAAGCTTTCTTT. Translation: CASSTGGNTEAFF. This chain links TRBV19 with TRBJ1-1; D unclear. V lost 4 bases and J 2 bases, leaving 8 bases between the germline ends. Per the germline V gene, CDR1 is LNHDA and CDR2 is SQIVND (reference sequence). The CDR3 extends over 13 amino acids.

In regard to this clone: The same CDR3 arises from other DNA sequences in this sample as well. V usage is TRBV5-1 and J usage is TRBJ2-7; no clear D. CDR3 length: 13 residues. The germline V and J ends were trimmed by 0 bases and 0 bases, with 4 bases remaining between them. CDR1 and CDR2 (germline): SGHRS, YFSETQ. The CDR3, as DNA: TGCGCCAGCAGCTTGGCCGTCTCCTACGAGCAGTACTTC. This translates into CASSLAVSYEQYF.

J is TRBJ1-1 and V is TRBV4-1; D possibly corresponds to TRBD1 (5 bases). V lost 3 bases and J lost 0, with 8 bases in between. The CDR3 runs to 14 residues. Germline-derived CDR1 and CDR2 are MGHRA and YSYEKL. In DNA, the CDR3 is TGCGCCAGCAGCCATGGGGCCATGAACACTGAAGCTTTCTTT. This codes for CASSHGAMNTEAFF.

The chain uses TRBV28 and TRBJ2-5; no reliable D call. The CDR3 consists of 15 residues. CDR1 is MDHEN, CDR2 SYDVKM, per germline. V was trimmed by 6 bases and J by 4 bases, leaving 18 bases between them. CDR3 DNA sequence: TGTGCCAGCAGGTCACAAAACGTTGAGAGAGAGACCCAGTACTTC. Its protein product is CASRSQNVERETQYF.

The V call is TRBV6-1, the J call TRBJ2-7; D call uncertain. The germline CDR1 and CDR2 sequences are MNHNS and SASEGT. The length of the CDR3 is 14 residues. V shed 0 bases and J shed 6 bases, with 12 bases lying between them. In DNA, the CDR3 is TGTGCCAGCAGTGAAGCTAGGCACCCAGGCGAGCAGTACTTC. Amino acid sequence: CASSEARHPGEQYF.

Worth noting for this clone: This sample also contains other DNA sequences that code for the same CDR3. This rearrangement joins TRBV5-6 to TRBJ2-7; D remains ambiguous. V lost 4 bases to trimming and J lost 2 bases, with 7 bases between them. The CDR3 extends over 12 amino acids. The germline gives CDR1 SGHDT, CDR2 YYEEEE. The DNA of the CDR3 is TGTGCCAGCAGCGGGTTGGCCTACGAGCAGTACTTC. It specifies CASSGLAYEQYF.

The V gene is TRBV29-1, the J gene TRBJ2-7, with 7 bases lining up with TRBD2. CDR3 length: 15 residues. Unmatched junction bases numbered 17, after V lost 6 bases and J lost 6 bases. Germline V gives CDR1 SQVTM, CDR2 ANQGSEA. This CDR3 reads CSVPFFGAGVFEQYF. For the CDR3, the DNA is TGCAGCGTCCCGTTTTTCGGGGCGGGAGTATTCGAGCAGTACTTC.

The chain links TRBV5-4 to TRBJ2-1; D gene unclear. CDR1 SGHNT and CDR2 YYREEE come from the germline V gene (reference sequence). Trimming shortened V by 0 bases and J by 8 bases, and 12 bases separated the two germline ends. This CDR3 is 14 amino acids long. The CDR3 protein is CASSLAVGLDEQFF. CDR3 DNA sequence: TGTGCCAGCAGCTTGGCCGTCGGCTTGGATGAGCAGTTCTTC.

The genes are TRBV27 and TRBJ2-1; TRBD1 aligns across 7 bases. The V segment lost 1 base and the J segment 6 bases; nucleotides outside the gene matches: 3. In germline, CDR1 is MNHEY, CDR2 SMNVEV (reference sequence). The CDR3 length is 14 residues. The CDR3 protein is CASSLFDRANEQFF. CDR3 nucleotide sequence: TGTGCCAGCAGTTTATTCGACAGGGCCAATGAGCAGTTCTTC.

This chain links TRBV9 with TRBJ2-3; TRBD2 aligns across 13 bases. The CDR3 contains 20 residues. Germline assignment: CDR1 SGDLS and CDR2 YYNGEE. V lost 4 bases, J lost 3 bases, and 17 bases stayed unmatched. As DNA, the CDR3 is TGTGCCAGCAGCTCGCCCGGACGGACTAGCGGGAGTCTGGGTACAGATACGCAGTATTTT. Protein sequence: CASSSPGRTSGSLGTDTQYF.

This clone was seen a single time. This rearrangement joins TRBV7-9 to TRBJ2-1; 7 positions agree with TRBD2. The germline V gene encodes CDR1 SEHNR and CDR2 FQNEAQ (reference sequence). Trimming at V came to 5 bases and at J to 7 bases, leaving 8 bases not matched to a gene. There are 14 residues in the CDR3. In DNA, the CDR3 is TGTGCCAGCAGCGGACTAGATAACTGGAATGAGCAGTTCTTC. It yields the protein CASSGLDNWNEQFF. Filled out from reference TRBV7-9 and TRBJ2-1, the complete variable domain reads DTGVSQNPRHKITKRGQNVTFRCDPISEHNRLYWYRQTLGQGPEFLTYFQNEAQLEKSRLLSDRFSAERPKGSFSTLEIQRTEQGDSAMYLCASSGLDNWNEQFFGPGTRLTVL.

The chain uses TRBV29-1 and TRBJ2-7; D possibly matches TRBD1 or TRBD2 (6 bases each). The V gene lost 6 bases and the J gene lost 6 bases, with 12 bases spanning the gap. The CDR3 length is 11 residues. Germline loops: CDR1 SQVTM, CDR2 ANQGSEA. The CDR3 is CSVFGGREQYF. CDR3 DNA: TGCAGCGTCTTCGGGGGCCGCGAGCAGTACTTC.

The chain uses TRBV7-9 and TRBJ1-4, with D possibly being TRBD1 (6 bases). The V gene's germline CDR1 is SEHNR and CDR2 FQNEAQ (reference sequence). V was clipped by 1 base and J by 11 bases, with 11 bases between them. The CDR3 contains 13 residues. DNA for the CDR3: TGTGCCAGCAGCTTAGACAGGGCGGGTAAACTGTTTTTT. Its translation is CASSLDRAGKLFF. Complete variable domain (other parts from reference TRBV7-9 and TRBJ1-4): DTGVSQNPRHKITKRGQNVTFRCDPISEHNRLYWYRQTLGQGPEFLTYFQNEAQLEKSRLLSDRFSAERPKGSFSTLEIQRTEQGDSAMYLCASSLDRAGKLFFGSGTQLSVL.

The chain carries TRBV13 and TRBJ2-7; tentative D call: TRBD2 (5 bases). This CDR3 region has 12 residues. The germline V gene has CDR1 PRHDT and CDR2 FYEKMQ (reference sequence). Trimming stripped 4 bases from V and 1 base from J, with 5 bases between. The CDR3 reads CASSSGSYEQYF. CDR3 sequence (DNA): TGTGCCAGCAGCTCGGGATCCTACGAGCAGTACTTC.